This T cell receptor (beta chain) was sequenced for a study of T-cell memory formation after mild COVID-19. Germline V gene data show CDR1 as SNHLY and CDR2 as FYNNEI. The V and J ends lost 6 bases and 8 bases respectively, with 16 bases between them. The CDR3 consists of 13 residues. TCRdb re-analysed the 5' RACE reads in MiXCR, keeping a single row per CDR3 protein. The data show about 150,000 distinct CDR3 sequences, almost 25% seen once. The sample taken for sequencing was PBMCs or a T cell subset sorted from them (not recorded which). J is TRBJ1-1 and V is TRBV2; D is undetermined. The source of this sequence is an adult woman who had mild COVID-19 (a few samples of this study predate the infection). Cell type and time point are not known. DNA of the CDR3: TGTGCCAGCAGCGTACCGGGAGCTAACGAAGCTTTCTTT. Translation gives CASSVPGANEAFF.